The present T cell receptor beta chain was sequenced within a study of identical twins. Germline-derived CDR1 and CDR2 are DFQATT and SNEGSKA (reference sequence). The length of the CDR3 is 16 residues. V shed 2 bases, J shed 3 bases, and the junction held 6 bases outside the gene matches. Study observations and caveats: Twins showed weaker excess sharing in their beta out-of-frame sequences. Recombination models fit unrelated individuals' TCR alpha sharing but underestimated twins'.

Remarks on this clonotype: The antigen is not known.

All donors were healthy, and all were Caucasian. TCRdb re-called the 5' RACE reads through MiXCR, storing one row per CDR3 protein. The profile shows approximately 350,000 distinct CDR3 sequences, 12% of them singletons. The same specimen was also included in a second study, on yellow fever vaccine responses in identical twins.

The clonotype comes from a woman aged 18-29 years in good health. The sequencing input was CD8+ T cells sorted from blood. The V call is TRBV20-1, the J call TRBJ2-7; 14 nucleotides agree with TRBD2. CDR3 nucleotide sequence: TGCAGTGCTAGACCGGGACTAGCGGGAGTACTCTACGAGCAGTACTTC. It translates to CSARPGLAGVLYEQYF.